Each of the 18 T cell receptor beta chains below was sequenced from the same sample in a study of T cells in Graves' hyperthyroidism and ophthalmopathy. RNA transcripts provided the source from which TCR beta CDR3 regions were amplified. With the HTBI primer set, the TCR CDR3 went through a first round of RT-PCR. TCRdb re-analysed the multiplex PCR reads in MiXCR, keeping a single row per CDR3 protein. Here the sample spans 540,000 or so distinct CDR3 sequences, under 60% being singletons. Sequencing was performed on peripheral blood or thyroid tissue (not recorded which). These receptors were collected from an adult woman with Graves' disease, either hyperthyroidism or ophthalmopathy (not recorded which).

This rearrangement joins TRBV3-1 to TRBJ1-3; D gene ambiguous. The CDR3 is 16 amino acids. The germline V gene encodes CDR1 LGHDT and CDR2 YNNKEL (reference sequence). V shed 1 base and J shed 0 bases, with 10 bases lying between them. The CDR3 sequence is CASSQVENLSGNTIYF. In DNA form, the CDR3 reads TGTGCCAGCAGCCAAGTGGAGAATCTCTCTGGAAACACCATATATTTT.

This clonotype showed up many times. CDR3 loop: CASRGYTNEKLFF. The CDR3 DNA reads TGTGCCAGCAGAGGGTACACTAATGAAAAACTGTTTTTT. The chain recombines TRBV11-2 with TRBJ1-4; D unresolved. V was pared by 6 bases and J by 2 bases, with 7 bases between. CDR3 length equals 13 residues. CDR1 is SGHAT and CDR2 is FQNNGV in the germline V gene. Full variable domain (missing parts from reference TRBV11-2 and TRBJ1-4): EAGVAQSPRYKIIEKRQSVAFWCNPISGHATLYWYQQILGQGPKLLIQFQNNGVVDDSQLPKDRFSAERLKGVDSTLKIQPAKLEDSAVYLCASRGYTNEKLFFGSGTQLSVL.

In DNA, the CDR3 is TGTGCCAGCAGCCGGACTAGCGGGAGGGGAGATACGCAGTATTTT. Translating gives CASSRTSGRGDTQYF. The V call is TRBV28, the J call TRBJ2-3; 15 nucleotides align to TRBD2. V trimming: 6 bases; J trimming: 5 bases; junction bases outside the gene matches: 3. Germline values: CDR1 MDHEN, CDR2 SYDVKM. The CDR3 sequence is 15 residues long.

Regarding this clonotype: A much more abundant neighbour one base away suggests this may be a read error. The chain couples TRBV12-3 or TRBV12-4 to TRBJ2-6; TRBD1 is a possible D gene (5 bases). The length of the CDR3 is 18 residues. The CDR3 reads CASSLYAGRISGADVLTF. The CDR3 nucleotides are TGTGCCAGCAGTTTATACGCAGGACGGATCTCTGGGGCCGACGTCCTGACTTTC.

Comments on this clonotype: The junction departs from germline at one end; a sequencing error may be responsible. This sequence joins TRBV19 and TRBJ1-1; 7 positions match TRBD1. The V gene's germline CDR1 is LNHDA and CDR2 SQIVND (reference sequence). The CDR3 is made up of 15 amino acids. CDR3 sequence: CASSLNRGLNTEAFF. DNA for the CDR3: TGCGCCAGCAGCCTTAACAGGGGTCTGAACACTGAAGCTTTCTTT. Supplemented by reference TRBV19 and TRBJ1-1, the full variable domain reads DGGITQSPKYLFRKEGQNVTLSCEQNLNHDAMYWYRQDPGQGLRLIYYSQIVNDFQKGDIAEGYSVSREKKESFPLTVTSAQKNPTAFYLCASSLNRGLNTEAFFGQGTRLTVV.

About this clonotype: A clone one base away is much larger, so this may be a read error. The chain carries TRBV4-1 and TRBJ1-2; no firm D call. CDR1 is MGHRA and CDR2 is YSYEKL in the germline V gene. This CDR3 has 15 residues. Trimming took 6 bases from V and 8 from J, leaving 22 bases between them. The chain's CDR3 is CASSLGPSNPGGYTF. The CDR3 DNA reads as TGCGCCAGCAGTCTCGGACCATCGAATCCGGGGGGCTACACCTTC.

V gene TRBV6-5 combines with J gene TRBJ2-5, with no clear D. Germline CDR1 is MNHEY and CDR2 is SVGAGI. V was cut by 6 bases and J by 5 bases, with 13 bases left in between. The CDR3 covers 13 residues. The CDR3 sequence: CASSTDLGETQYF. The CDR3 coding sequence is TGTGCCAGCAGCACCGACCTGGGGGAGACCCAGTACTTC.

This clonotype occurred many times. The chain has TRBV2 and TRBJ1-4; no clear D gene. V was cut by 6 bases and J by 3 bases, with 14 bases left in between. Per the germline V gene, CDR1 is SNHLY and CDR2 is FYNNEI. This CDR3 is 15 amino acids long. The CDR3 loop reads CASRPRGQPNEKLFF. In nucleotides, the CDR3 is TGTGCCAGCAGGCCTCGAGGCCAGCCTAATGAAAAACTGTTTTTT.

This rearrangement joins TRBV29-1 to TRBJ1-2, with D unresolved. V shed 8 bases and J shed 1 base, with 14 bases lying between them. Germline V gene lookup returns CDR1 SQVTM and CDR2 ANQGSEA. CDR3 length equals 13 residues. CDR3 protein: CSSRTFNNYGYTF. CDR3 nucleotides: TGCAGCAGTCGGACCTTCAATAACTATGGCTACACCTTC.

This chain connects TRBV12-3 or TRBV12-4 to TRBJ1-1; tentatively, D is TRBD1 (5 bases). The V gene lost 7 bases and the J gene lost 5 bases, with 14 bases spanning the gap. CDR3 length: 13 residues. The CDR3 loop reads CASTGTVGTEAFF. CDR3 in DNA: TGTGCCAGCACTGGGACGGTCGGTACTGAAGCTTTCTTT.

The genes are TRBV12-3 or TRBV12-4 and TRBJ2-2, with D possibly being TRBD2 (5 bases). The CDR3 spans 14 residues. Trimming left V 7 bases short and J 5 bases short, with 14 bases between. DNA for the CDR3: TGTGCCAGCACCTACACGAGGGTGACCGGGGAGCTGTTTTTT. Its protein product is CASTYTRVTGELFF.

The count of this clonotype is one. The CDR3 nucleotides are TGCAGTGCTAGAGAGGGGACAGGGGCTGGTGAAAAACTGTTTTTT. It specifies CSAREGTGAGEKLFF. The gene calls are TRBV20-1 and TRBJ1-4; 10 bases map to TRBD1. Germline loops: CDR1 DFQATT, CDR2 SNEGSKA (reference sequence). The CDR3 sequence is 15 residues long. Losses at the gene ends were 0 bases for V and 7 bases for J; bases not matched to a gene: 5.

This clonotype has just one count. The DNA for the CDR3 is TGTGCCAGCAGCTTCTTCGACCTGAATGAGCAGTTCTTC. Translated: CASSFFDLNEQFF. V usage is TRBV7-2 and J usage is TRBJ2-1, with D hard to call. The CDR3 is 13 amino acids. Per germline, CDR1 SGHTA and CDR2 FQGNSA. The ends were cut back, 3 bases at V and 7 bases at J, with 10 bases in the middle.

This clonotype has at least ten counts. The J gene is TRBJ2-2, the V gene TRBV12-3 or TRBV12-4; D is undetermined. The CDR3 runs to 13 residues. V lost 5 bases and J 3 bases, leaving 7 bases between the germline ends. CDR3 in DNA: TGTGCCAGCAGTAGCGTATACACCGGGGAGCTGTTTTTT. It translates to CASSSVYTGELFF.

CDR3 nucleotide sequence: TGTGCCAGCAGCTCTATGACAGGGGCGGGACAAGAGACCCAGTACTTC. It translates to CASSSMTGAGQETQYF. The V and J genes are TRBV11-2 and TRBJ2-5; 8 bases fit TRBD1. This CDR3 is built from 16 residues. Germline V gene lookup returns CDR1 SGHAT and CDR2 FQNNGV. The V gene end was trimmed by 4 bases and the J gene end by 2 bases; junction bases not matched to a gene: 9.

This clonotype was counted many times. The chain is built from TRBV5-1 and TRBJ2-7, with 10 nucleotides matching TRBD2. From germline, CDR1 is SGHRS and CDR2 YFSETQ. V lost 2 bases, J lost 2 bases, and 7 bases stayed unmatched. This CDR3 comprises 16 residues. The CDR3, as DNA: TGCGCCAGCAGCTTCACTAGCGGGACATTAGCCTACGAGCAGTACTTC. It specifies CASSFTSGTLAYEQYF.

There are many counts of this clonotype. CDR3 coding DNA: TGTGCCAGCAGCGCAATCATCAGGGGGCGGGAGACCCAGTACTTC. Translated, it gives CASSAIIRGRETQYF. The chain links TRBV9 to TRBJ2-5; TRBD1 aligns across 8 bases. From germline, CDR1 is SGDLS and CDR2 YYNGEE. This CDR3 spans 15 amino acids. The V gene end was trimmed by 3 bases and the J gene end by 5 bases; junction bases not matched to a gene: 9. Filled out from reference TRBV9 and TRBJ2-5, the complete variable domain reads DSGVTQTPKHLITATGQRVTLRCSPRSGDLSVYWYQQSLDQGLQFLIQYYNGEERAKGNILERFSAQQFPDLHSELNLSSLELGDSALYFCASSAIIRGRETQYFGPGTRLLVL.

This clonotype was recorded many times. The CDR3 sequence is CASSPWGAGYGYTF. CDR3 nucleotides: TGTGCCAGCAGTCCATGGGGGGCCGGCTATGGCTACACCTTC. The V and J genes are TRBV7-3 and TRBJ1-2; the D gene is possibly TRBD1 (6 bases). Trimming took off 6 bases at V and 4 bases at J, with 15 bases between the two ends. From germline, CDR1 is SGHTA and CDR2 FQGTGA. The CDR3 sequence is 14 residues long.